This entry describes one TCR beta chain. This clone was detected once. No cognate antigen has been identified for it. Per-base quality was not reported, and no clone a single base away is much larger than it. The cohort was made up of approximately 670 healthy bone marrow donors. All cohort members were sampled while nominally healthy, although unrecorded immune exposures were likely present. CMV serostatus was positive for 250 to 300 and negative for about half of the 666 cohort members, and was not recorded for this donor. Every donor gave a peripheral blood sample, and the peripheral blood mononuclear cells from that sample were used for TCR beta sequencing. The Qiagen DNeasy Blood Extraction Kit was used to extract genomic DNA from the blood cell samples. Library construction relied on the immunoSEQ multiplex PCR assay. For the multiplex PCR, a mixture combining 60 forward primers for TCR Vbeta segments and 13 reverse primers for TCR Jbeta segments was used. The CDR3 region of rearranged TCR beta genes was amplified from genomic DNA by a multiplex PCR assay. Amplified TCR beta libraries were sequenced as 87-base-pair reads on the Illumina HiSeq System. As for the original processing: A later analysis tallied some 79 million unique TCR beta chains across the roughly 610 repertoires, and about 12 million of those chains were shared by two or more donors. Raw reads were error-corrected and collapsed into unique sequences by a nearest-neighbor algorithm in which closely related sequences were merged to remove PCR and sequencing errors. To assign V, D and J gene segments, CDR3 sequences were aligned to IMGT reference sequences. For a sequence to be retained, at least a six-nucleotide match to both a V gene segment and a J gene segment was required. Rearrangements were called productive when the CDR3 lacked stop codons and stayed in frame with V and J; all others were non-productive. Following IMGT convention, CDR3 was defined as the stretch from the second conserved V-encoded cysteine to the conserved J-encoded phenylalanine. The earlier analysis of a few hundred of the donors excluded sequences that lacked an unambiguous match to a single V gene segment. An earlier analysis of just under 600 of the donors called V segments functional above 56.7% productive rearrangements and segregating when the between-donor standard deviation exceeded 5%. A statistical classification framework was built to diagnose cytomegalovirus status from the catalog of TCR beta chain sequences. In a later analysis, TCR nucleotide sequences were compared against IMGT/GENE-DB human TR gene sequences so that V and J genes could be assigned. In a later analysis, CDR3 sequences and most-parsimonious VDJ recombination scenarios were assigned using the TCRdist pipeline. In a later analysis, each TCR beta chain was defined by its CDR3 amino acid sequence together with its V-gene family, and reads lacking a unique V-gene family were excluded. To address suspected cross-contamination and a sequencing artifact, a later analysis removed a few hundred highly shared, low-generation-probability nucleotide sequences. In a later analysis, a clonal expansion index for each public chain was calculated from normalized within-repertoire ranks of inferred template counts. A later analysis computed generation probabilities with a VDJ recombination model fitted to out-of-frame rearrangements, and checked the results against IGoR. In a later analysis, hypergeometric tests were used to score TCR-TCR, TCR-HLA and TCR-CMV co-occurrence, with a repertoire-size bias correction applied to TCR pairs. In a later analysis, false discovery rates were estimated by permuting HLA or CMV assignments 20 times. A later analysis grouped co-occurring TCRs with DBSCAN, adding TCRdist sequence similarity when clustering within HLA-allele-positive subsets. Co-occurrence clustering excluded repertoires with fewer than 30,000 or more than 120,000 public chains, plus five with anomalous nucleotide sharing. Not all clones reach the TCRdb copy of this immuneACCESS table, which keeps in-frame sequences only. Checked studies attribute under half of the gap to unresolved V genes and leave the rest unexplained. Clonal size and the V and J genes are those of that table, whereas D and trimming came from the DNA. The sample table holds 200,000 to 250,000 clones, of which approximately 81% were seen once. Around 1.2% of the sample is in the top ten clones.

The source of the sample is a study of cytomegalovirus exposure and HLA in healthy donors (dated by TCRdb to 2015 to 2018). For context, the study as a whole: In an earlier analysis of under 600 of the donors, roughly 300 Gb of sequence data and just under 120 million unique TCR beta sequences from about 179 million T cells were reported. An early release that covered about 600 HLA-typed donors contained about 290 gigabases of sequencing data and 65 million to 100 million unique TCR sequences. Of the approximately 400 genotyped donors, approximately 83% fell in the genetic ancestry cluster associated with self-reported Caucasian donors. The study aimed to test whether signatures of past pathogen exposure could be identified by cataloging public T cell receptors. Using immunosequencing, the study profiled T cell repertoires from 666 subjects and related those repertoires to cytomegalovirus serostatus. A separate validation cohort of more than 100 different subjects was used in addition to the roughly 670-subject first cohort. To predict cytomegalovirus infection status, the study brought together high-throughput TCR immunosequencing, statistical association of individual TCRs with disease status, and machine learning. To study patterns of TCR occurrence, a later analysis re-analyzed previously published TCR beta repertoires from around 700 donors and added high-resolution HLA genotyping. The later analysis used no new phenotypic data to find candidate immune exposures, relying instead on TCR beta sequences and their occurrence across donors. An earlier analysis of roughly 580 of the donors used high-throughput TCR beta sequencing to judge whether each TCR beta V gene segment behaved as functional or pseudogenic. Donor age, sex, ethnicity and CMV serostatus were collected together with the repertoire data. Genome-wide SNP genotypes for about 60% of the 666 donors were used in a later genetic analysis, which treated that subset as a discovery cohort. All discovery cohort repertoires had been generated on a single sequencing platform. HLA typing covered class I and class II loci at four-digit resolution. The number of typed donors differed by locus: roughly 629-630 for A, B, C, DRB1 and DQB1; approximately 520 for DQA1; 600 to 610 for DPA1; and approximately 450 for DPB1. Because of strong linkage in the cohort, roughly five DR-DQ haplotypes were treated as single units for association and clustering. Among 398 genotyped donors of the cohort, an average of around 240,000 unique TCR beta nucleotide sequences were sequenced per donor, roughly 20% of them non-productive. Summary of the overall study and its limitations: Immune exposure information for the cohort was limited to CMV serostatus. The study gave a list of roughly 150 TCR beta chains associated with cytomegalovirus. A further reported finding was that TCR beta sequences accurately predicted the HLA-A and HLA-B alleles for most subjects in the first cohort. A cluster of highly shared sequence variants was judged likely to represent a technical artifact of the sequencing pipeline. According to a later analysis, parvovirus B19, influenza, CMV and Epstein-Barr virus appeared linked to several top co-occurrence clusters. Presence/absence analyses assumed roughly uniform sequencing depth across donors, an assumption that may not hold. Three of the identified cytomegalovirus-associated TCR beta chains were confirmed in vitro to be specific for cytomegalovirus antigens. Some IMGT-functional V segments, including TRBV6-2 and TRBV6-3, could not be told apart with the 87-base-pair reads, so those segments were excluded. Across donors, most TCR sequences were observed very rarely, whereas some public TCRs were present in many individuals. Because counts were too low, approximately 18 rarely observed V segments, including chromosome 9 orphons, were excluded from the earlier analysis of several hundred of the donors. Only TCR beta chains were sequenced in this cohort, and the absence of alpha or paired-chain data limited detectable features. According to a later analysis, TCR association rates differed among HLA loci, with DRB1 alleles showing the most associated TCRs and HLA-C alleles showing the fewest. Most CMV-associated TCR beta chains appeared to be HLA-restricted in a later analysis, and the HLA associations seemed to be driven largely by CMV exposure. HLA typing was unavailable for some donors at each locus, so association tests used only the typed subset. An earlier analysis of approximately 570 of the donors showed that most TCR beta V segments appeared in productive rearrangements either about 90% or about 30% of the time, which broadly matched IMGT annotations. Compared with the 666-donor mean, donors in an Asian-associated ancestry cluster had fewer N-insertions in productive TCRs, according to a later genetic analysis. Linkage disequilibrium might explain the correlated functional status among segregating V segments, but an unknown experimental factor could not be excluded. According to the authors, the approach could potentially be generalized to other disease states and immunological phenotypes. In a later analysis, 15,000 to 20,000 TCR beta sequences were associated with specific HLA alleles at a false discovery rate of 0.05. Cytomegalovirus status was reported to be diagnosed by the classifier with high specificity and sensitivity in both the original and validation cohorts. A later analysis found that HLA-associated TCR beta chains were more clonally expanded and had lower generation probabilities than equally common non-associated chains. When HLA alleles, especially DR and DQ, strongly co-occurred, attributing TCR associations to individual alleles was difficult. V-gene and J-gene trimming of TCR beta chains was associated with a missense DCLRE1C variant in a later genetic analysis, and the association was replicated in an independent cohort.

Its CDR3 holds 14 amino acids, cysteine through phenylalanine. Only the CDR3 region is kept as DNA, spanning 42 bases read in frame from base 1. Trimming at the junction amounts to 2 bases on V and 3 bases on J, and the germline ends lie 10 bases apart. From the germline V gene, CDR1 is MNHEY and CDR2 is SVGAGI. This sequence originates from a human donor in good health. Material for sequencing was PBMCs. The chain uses TRBV6-5 and TRBJ1-1; the D segment could be TRBD1, given 5 matching bases. CDR3 sequence: CASSYRRGDTEAFF. The DNA sequence is given as TGTGCCAGCAGTTACAGGCGGGGGGACACTGAAGCTTTCTTT.